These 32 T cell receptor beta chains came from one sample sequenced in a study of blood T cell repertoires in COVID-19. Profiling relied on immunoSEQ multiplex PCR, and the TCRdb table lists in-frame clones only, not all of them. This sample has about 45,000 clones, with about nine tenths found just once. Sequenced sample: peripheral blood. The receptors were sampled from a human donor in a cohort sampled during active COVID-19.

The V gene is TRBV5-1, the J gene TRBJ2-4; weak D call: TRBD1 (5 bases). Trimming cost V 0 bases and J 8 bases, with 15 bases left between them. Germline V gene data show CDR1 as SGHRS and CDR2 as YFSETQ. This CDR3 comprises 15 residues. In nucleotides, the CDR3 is TGCGCCAGCAGCTTGGGGGGCCCGGTTGGGGACATTCAGTACTTC. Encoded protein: CASSLGGPVGDIQYF.

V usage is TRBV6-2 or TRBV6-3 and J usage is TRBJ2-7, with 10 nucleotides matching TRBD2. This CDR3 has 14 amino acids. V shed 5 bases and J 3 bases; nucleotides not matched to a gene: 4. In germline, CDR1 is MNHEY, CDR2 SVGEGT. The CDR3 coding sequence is TGTGCCAGCAGTGCTAGCGGGGGATACTACGAGCAGTACTTC. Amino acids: CASSASGGYYEQYF.

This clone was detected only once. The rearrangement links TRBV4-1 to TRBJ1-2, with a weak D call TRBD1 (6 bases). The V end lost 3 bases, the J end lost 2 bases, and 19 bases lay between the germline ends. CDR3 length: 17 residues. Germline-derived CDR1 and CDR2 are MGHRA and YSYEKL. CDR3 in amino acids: CASSQTATGLLNYGYTF. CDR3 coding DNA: TGCGCCAGCAGCCAGACCGCGACAGGCCTCTTAAACTATGGCTACACCTTC.

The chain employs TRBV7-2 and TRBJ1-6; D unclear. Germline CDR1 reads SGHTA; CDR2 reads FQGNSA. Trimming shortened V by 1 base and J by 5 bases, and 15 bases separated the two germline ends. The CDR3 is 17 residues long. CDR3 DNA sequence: TGTGCCAGCAGCTTAGGTACGAGGGCAACAAATAATTCACCCCTCCACTTT. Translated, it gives CASSLGTRATNNSPLHF. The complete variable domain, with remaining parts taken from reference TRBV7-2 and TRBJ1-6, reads GAGVSQSPSNKVTEKGKDVELRCDPISGHTALYWYRQSLGQGLEFLIYFQGNSAPDKSGLPSDRFSAERTGGSVSTLTIQRTQQEDSAVYLCASSLGTRATNNSPLHFGNGTRLTVT.

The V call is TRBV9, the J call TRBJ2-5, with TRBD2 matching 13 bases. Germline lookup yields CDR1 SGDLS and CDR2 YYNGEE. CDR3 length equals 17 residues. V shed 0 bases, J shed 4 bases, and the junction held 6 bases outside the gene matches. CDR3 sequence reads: CASSVAATSGGSETQYF. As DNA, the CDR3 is TGTGCCAGCAGCGTAGCTGCGACTAGCGGGGGGTCAGAGACCCAGTACTTC. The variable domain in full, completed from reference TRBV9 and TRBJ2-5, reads DSGVTQTPKHLITATGQRVTLRCSPRSGDLSVYWYQQSLDQGLQFLIQYYNGEERAKGNILERFSAQQFPDLHSELNLSSLELGDSALYFCASSVAATSGGSETQYFGPGTRLLVL.

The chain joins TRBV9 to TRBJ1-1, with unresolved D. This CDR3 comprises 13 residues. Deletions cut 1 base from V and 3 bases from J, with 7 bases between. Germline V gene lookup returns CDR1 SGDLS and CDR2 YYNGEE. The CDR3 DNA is TGTGCCAGCAGCGTAATTTCAGACACTGAAGCTTTCTTT. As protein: CASSVISDTEAFF. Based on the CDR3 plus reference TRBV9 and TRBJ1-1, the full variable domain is DSGVTQTPKHLITATGQRVTLRCSPRSGDLSVYWYQQSLDQGLQFLIQYYNGEERAKGNILERFSAQQFPDLHSELNLSSLELGDSALYFCASSVISDTEAFFGQGTRLTVV.

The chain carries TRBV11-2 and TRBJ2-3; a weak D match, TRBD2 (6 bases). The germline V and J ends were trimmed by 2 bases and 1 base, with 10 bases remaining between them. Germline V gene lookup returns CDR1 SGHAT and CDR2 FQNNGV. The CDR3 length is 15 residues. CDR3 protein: CASSLTGGGTDTQYF. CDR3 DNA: TGTGCCAGCAGCTTAACGGGCGGGGGCACAGATACGCAGTATTTT. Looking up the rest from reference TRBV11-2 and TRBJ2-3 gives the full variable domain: EAGVAQSPRYKIIEKRQSVAFWCNPISGHATLYWYQQILGQGPKLLIQFQNNGVVDDSQLPKDRFSAERLKGVDSTLKIQPAKLEDSAVYLCASSLTGGGTDTQYFGPGTRLTVL.

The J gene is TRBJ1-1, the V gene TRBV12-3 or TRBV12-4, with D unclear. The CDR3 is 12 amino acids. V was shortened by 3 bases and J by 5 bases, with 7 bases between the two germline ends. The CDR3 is CASSFQETEAFF. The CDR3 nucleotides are TGTGCCAGCAGTTTTCAAGAGACTGAAGCTTTCTTT.

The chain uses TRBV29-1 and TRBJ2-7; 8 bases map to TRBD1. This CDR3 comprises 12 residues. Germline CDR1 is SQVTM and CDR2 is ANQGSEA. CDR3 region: CATGQGPYEQYF. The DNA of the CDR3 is TGCGCGACAGGACAGGGCCCCTACGAGCAGTACTTC.

The CDR3 is CSASTGLAGGGSDTQYF. The CDR3 nucleotides are TGCAGTGCTAGTACGGGACTAGCGGGGGGGGGCTCAGATACGCAGTATTTT. The chain carries TRBV20-1 and TRBJ2-3, with 16 bases that match TRBD2. CDR1 DFQATT and CDR2 SNEGSKA come from the germline V gene (reference sequence). V was clipped by 3 bases and J by 4 bases; unmatched bases: 7. The CDR3 runs 17 residues.

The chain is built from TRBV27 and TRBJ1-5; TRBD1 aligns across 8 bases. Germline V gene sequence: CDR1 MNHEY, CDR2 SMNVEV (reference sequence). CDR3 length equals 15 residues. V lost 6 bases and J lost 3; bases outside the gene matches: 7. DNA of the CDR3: TGTGCCAGCAGCCCGGGACAGGCCCACAATCAGCCCCAGCATTTT. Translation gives CASSPGQAHNQPQHF.

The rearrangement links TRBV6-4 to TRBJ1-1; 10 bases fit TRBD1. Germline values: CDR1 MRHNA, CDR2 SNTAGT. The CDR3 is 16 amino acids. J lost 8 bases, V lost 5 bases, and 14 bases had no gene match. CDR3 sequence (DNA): TGTGCCAGCAGTACCGGGACAGGGGTTCTAGACGGCGAAGCTTTCTTT. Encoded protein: CASSTGTGVLDGEAFF.

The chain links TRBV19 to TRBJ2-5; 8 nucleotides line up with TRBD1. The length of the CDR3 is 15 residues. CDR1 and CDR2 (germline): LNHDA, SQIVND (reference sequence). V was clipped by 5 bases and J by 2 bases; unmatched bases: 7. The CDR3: CASSPLGQGQETQYF. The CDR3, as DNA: TGTGCCAGTAGTCCACTCGGACAGGGTCAAGAGACCCAGTACTTC.

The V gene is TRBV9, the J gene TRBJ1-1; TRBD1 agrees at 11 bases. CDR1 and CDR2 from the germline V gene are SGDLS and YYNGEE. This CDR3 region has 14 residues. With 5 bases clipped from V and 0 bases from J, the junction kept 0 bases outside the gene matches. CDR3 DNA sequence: TGTGCCAGCAGGGACAGGGGGCTGAACACTGAAGCTTTCTTT. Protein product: CASRDRGLNTEAFF.

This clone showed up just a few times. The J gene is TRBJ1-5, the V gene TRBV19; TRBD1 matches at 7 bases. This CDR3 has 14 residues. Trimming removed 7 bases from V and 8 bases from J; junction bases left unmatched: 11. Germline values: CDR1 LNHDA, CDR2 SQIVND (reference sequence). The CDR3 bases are TGTGCCAGTACCCCTCGGACAGGCCTAGAGCCCCAGCATTTT. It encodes CASTPRTGLEPQHF.

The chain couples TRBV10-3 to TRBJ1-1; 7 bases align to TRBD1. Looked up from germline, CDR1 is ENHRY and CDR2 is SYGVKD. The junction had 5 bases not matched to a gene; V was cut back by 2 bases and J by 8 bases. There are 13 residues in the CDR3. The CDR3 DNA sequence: TGTGCCATCAGTGAGACAGGGGAGGTAGAAGCTTTCTTT. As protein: CAISETGEVEAFF.

CDR3 protein: CASSLVQGATEAFF. CDR3 DNA: TGTGCCAGCAGCTTAGTACAGGGGGCAACTGAAGCTTTCTTT. The chain links TRBV7-9 to TRBJ1-1, with 9 nucleotides matching TRBD1. The CDR3 loop spans 14 amino acids. The germline CDR1 and CDR2 sequences are SEHNR and FQNEAQ (reference sequence). After removal of 1 base from V and 5 bases from J, the junction contained 2 bases not matched to a gene.

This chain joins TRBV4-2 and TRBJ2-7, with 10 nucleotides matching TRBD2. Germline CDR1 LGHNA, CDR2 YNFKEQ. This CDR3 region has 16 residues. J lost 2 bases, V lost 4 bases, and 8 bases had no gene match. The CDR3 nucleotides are TGTGCCAGCAGCCTCCGGAGGACTAGCGGTACCTACGAGCAGTACTTC. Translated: CASSLRRTSGTYEQYF.

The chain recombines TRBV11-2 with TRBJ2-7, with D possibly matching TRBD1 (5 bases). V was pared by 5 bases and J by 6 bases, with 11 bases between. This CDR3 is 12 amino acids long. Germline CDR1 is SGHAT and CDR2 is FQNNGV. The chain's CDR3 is CASSPYGAEQYF. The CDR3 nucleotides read TGTGCCAGCAGCCCCTATGGGGCCGAGCAGTACTTC.

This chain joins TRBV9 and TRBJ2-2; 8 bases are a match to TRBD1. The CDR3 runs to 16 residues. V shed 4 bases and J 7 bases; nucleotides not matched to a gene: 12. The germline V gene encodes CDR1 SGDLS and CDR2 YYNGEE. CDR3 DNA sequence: TGTGCCAGCAGCCCGCGGTTCAGGGGGCAAAGCGGGGAGCTGTTTTTT. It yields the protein CASSPRFRGQSGELFF.

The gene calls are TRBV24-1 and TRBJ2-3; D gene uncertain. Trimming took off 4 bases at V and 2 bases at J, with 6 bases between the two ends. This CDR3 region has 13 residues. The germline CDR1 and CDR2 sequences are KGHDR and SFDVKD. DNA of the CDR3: TGTGCCACCAGTGACCAGAACACAGATACGCAGTATTTT. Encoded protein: CATSDQNTDTQYF.

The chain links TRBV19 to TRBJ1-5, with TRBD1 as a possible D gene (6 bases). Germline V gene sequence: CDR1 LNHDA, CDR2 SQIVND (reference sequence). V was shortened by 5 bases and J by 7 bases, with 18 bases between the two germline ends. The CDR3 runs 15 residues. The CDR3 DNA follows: TGTGCCAGTAGTTCCGCCGGGGGGCACGGACAGCCCCAGCATTTT. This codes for CASSSAGGHGQPQHF.

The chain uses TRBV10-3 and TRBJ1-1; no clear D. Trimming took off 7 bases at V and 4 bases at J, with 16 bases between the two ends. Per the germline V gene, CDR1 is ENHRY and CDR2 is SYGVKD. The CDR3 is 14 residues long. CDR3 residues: CAIKEGVAGTEAFF. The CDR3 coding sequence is TGTGCCATCAAGGAAGGAGTCGCGGGCACTGAAGCTTTCTTT.

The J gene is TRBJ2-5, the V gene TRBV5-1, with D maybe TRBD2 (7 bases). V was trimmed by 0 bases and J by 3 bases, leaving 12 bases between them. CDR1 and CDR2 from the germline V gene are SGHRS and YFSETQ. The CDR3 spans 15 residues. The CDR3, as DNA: TGCGCCAGCAGCTTGGCGAGGGGGGGAAAAGAGACCCAGTACTTC. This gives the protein CASSLARGGKETQYF.

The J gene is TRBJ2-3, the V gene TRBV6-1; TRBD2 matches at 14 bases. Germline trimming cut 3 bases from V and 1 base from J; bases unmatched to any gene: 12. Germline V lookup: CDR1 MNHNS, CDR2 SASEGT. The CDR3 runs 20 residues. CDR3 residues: CASSDTTSGGASSGTDTQYF. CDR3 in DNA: TGTGCCAGCAGTGACACGACTAGCGGGGGGGCCAGCTCCGGCACAGATACGCAGTATTTT.

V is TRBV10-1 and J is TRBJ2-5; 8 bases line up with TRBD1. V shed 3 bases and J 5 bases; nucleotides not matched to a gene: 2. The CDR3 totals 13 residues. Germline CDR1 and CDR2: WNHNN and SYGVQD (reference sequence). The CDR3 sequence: CASSDNRGETQYF. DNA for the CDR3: TGCGCCAGCAGTGACAACAGGGGGGAGACCCAGTACTTC.

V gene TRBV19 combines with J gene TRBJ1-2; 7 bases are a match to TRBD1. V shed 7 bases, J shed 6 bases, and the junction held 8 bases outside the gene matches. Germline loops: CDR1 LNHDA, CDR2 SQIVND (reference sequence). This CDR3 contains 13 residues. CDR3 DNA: TGTGCCAGTAATGACAGGGAGAGGGATGGCTACACCTTC. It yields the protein CASNDRERDGYTF.

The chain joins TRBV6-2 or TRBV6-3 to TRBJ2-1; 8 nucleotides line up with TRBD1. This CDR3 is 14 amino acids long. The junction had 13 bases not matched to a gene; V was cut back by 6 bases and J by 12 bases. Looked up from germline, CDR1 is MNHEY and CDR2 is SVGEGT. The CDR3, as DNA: TGTGCCAGCAGCGACAGGGGTGGTCTCAGTGGGCAGTTCTTC. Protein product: CASSDRGGLSGQFF.

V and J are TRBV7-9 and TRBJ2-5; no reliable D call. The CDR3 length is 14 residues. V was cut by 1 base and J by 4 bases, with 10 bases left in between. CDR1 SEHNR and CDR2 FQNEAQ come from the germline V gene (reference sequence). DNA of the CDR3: TGTGCCAGCAGCTTAGAACCAGTTGCAGAGACCCAGTACTTC. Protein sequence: CASSLEPVAETQYF.

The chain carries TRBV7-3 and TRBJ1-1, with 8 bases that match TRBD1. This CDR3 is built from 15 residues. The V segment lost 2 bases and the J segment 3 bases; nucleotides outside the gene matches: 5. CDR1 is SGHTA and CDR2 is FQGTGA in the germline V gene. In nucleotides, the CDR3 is TGTGCCAGCAGCTTACAGGGGGCTTGGGACACTGAAGCTTTCTTT. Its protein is CASSLQGAWDTEAFF.

The CDR3 spells CASSAPGQGSSGELFF. The CDR3 DNA sequence: TGTGCCAGCAGCGCCCCGGGACAGGGAAGTTCCGGGGAGCTGTTTTTT. This chain connects TRBV9 to TRBJ2-2; 9 bases are a match to TRBD1. The V segment lost 3 bases and the J segment 6 bases; nucleotides outside the gene matches: 9. This CDR3 is 16 amino acids long. Germline values: CDR1 SGDLS, CDR2 YYNGEE. Based on the CDR3 plus reference TRBV9 and TRBJ2-2, the full variable domain is DSGVTQTPKHLITATGQRVTLRCSPRSGDLSVYWYQQSLDQGLQFLIQYYNGEERAKGNILERFSAQQFPDLHSELNLSSLELGDSALYFCASSAPGQGSSGELFFGEGSRLTVL.

CDR3: CATEFLAANNEQFF. CDR3 bases: TGTGCCACCGAATTCCTAGCGGCTAACAATGAGCAGTTCTTC. The J gene is TRBJ2-1, the V gene TRBV5-4, with 7 bases fitting TRBD2. The J segment lost 5 bases and the V segment lost 9 bases, leaving 11 bases of the junction unmatched. CDR3 length equals 14 residues. CDR1 and CDR2 from the germline V gene are SGHNT and YYREEE (reference sequence).